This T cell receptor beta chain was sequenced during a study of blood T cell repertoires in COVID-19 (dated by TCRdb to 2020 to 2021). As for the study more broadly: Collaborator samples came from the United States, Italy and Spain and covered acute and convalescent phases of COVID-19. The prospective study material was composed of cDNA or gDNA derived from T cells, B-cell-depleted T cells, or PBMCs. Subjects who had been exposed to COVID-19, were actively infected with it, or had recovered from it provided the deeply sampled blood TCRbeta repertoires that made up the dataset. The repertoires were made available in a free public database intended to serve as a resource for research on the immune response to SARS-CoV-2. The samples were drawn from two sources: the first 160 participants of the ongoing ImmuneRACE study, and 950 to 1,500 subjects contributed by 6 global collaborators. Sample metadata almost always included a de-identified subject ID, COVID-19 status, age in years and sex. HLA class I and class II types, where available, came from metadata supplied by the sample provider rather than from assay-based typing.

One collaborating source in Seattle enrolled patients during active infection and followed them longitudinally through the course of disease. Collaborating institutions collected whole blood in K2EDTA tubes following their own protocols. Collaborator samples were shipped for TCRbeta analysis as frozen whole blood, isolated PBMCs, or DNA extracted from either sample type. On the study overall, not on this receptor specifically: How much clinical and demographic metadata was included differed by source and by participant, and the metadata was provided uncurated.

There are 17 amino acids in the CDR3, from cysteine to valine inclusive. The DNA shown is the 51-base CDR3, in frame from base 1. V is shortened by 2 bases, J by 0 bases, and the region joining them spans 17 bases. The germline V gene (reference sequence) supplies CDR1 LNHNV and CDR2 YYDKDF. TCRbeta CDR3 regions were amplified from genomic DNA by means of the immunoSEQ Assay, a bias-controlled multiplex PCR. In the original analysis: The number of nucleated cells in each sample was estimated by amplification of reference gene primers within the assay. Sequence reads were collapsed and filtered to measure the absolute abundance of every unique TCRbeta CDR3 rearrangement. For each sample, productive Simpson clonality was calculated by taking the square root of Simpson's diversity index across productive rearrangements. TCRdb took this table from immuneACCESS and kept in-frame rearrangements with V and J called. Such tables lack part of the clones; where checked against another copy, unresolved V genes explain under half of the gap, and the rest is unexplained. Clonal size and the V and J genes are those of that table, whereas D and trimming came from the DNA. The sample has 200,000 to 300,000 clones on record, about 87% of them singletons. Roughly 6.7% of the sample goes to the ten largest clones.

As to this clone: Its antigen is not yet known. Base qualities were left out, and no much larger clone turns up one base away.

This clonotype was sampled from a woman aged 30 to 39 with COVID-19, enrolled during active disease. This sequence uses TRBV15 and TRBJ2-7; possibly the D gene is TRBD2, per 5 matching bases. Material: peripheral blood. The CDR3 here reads CATSRPVAGLSSYEQYV. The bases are TGTGCCACCAGCAGACCGGTGGCAGGACTTAGCTCCTACGAGCAGTACGTC.